This TCR beta chain was sequenced during a study of T cells expressing NK-cell markers (dated by TCRdb to 2020 to 2022). About the investigation overall: In sorted CD3+CD56+NKG2C+, CD3+CD56+NKG2C- and CD3+CD56-NKG2C+ T-cell subsets from eight donors, TCR beta-chain repertoires were profiled. Of the eight sequenced donors, seven were found to be HCMV-seropositive and one was found to be HCMV-seronegative. The study sequenced eight donors, all healthy volunteers chosen at random: three men and five women. Sequencing of the libraries produced 2 x 150 bp reads on Illumina HiSeq 2000/2500, MiSeq or NextSeq.

CDR1 and CDR2 (SGHVS, FQNEAQ) derive from the germline V gene. Spanning cysteine to phenylalanine, the CDR3 consists of 15 amino acids. Nucleotide data are not available. Study-wide findings and limitations: For six donors, the dominant CD3+CD56+NKG2C+ clonotypes were among the top 10 CD8+ clonotypes and accounted for about 1.0-7.5% of CD8+ T cells. Those dominant clonotypes were again the most abundant among CD3+CD56-NKG2C+ cells in a few donors, at about 25-65%. Whether the expanded NKG2C-expressing T cell clones were specific for HCMV antigens remained unclear.

HCMV serostatus was determined by detecting HCMV-specific IgG in serum with a commercial ELISA kit. Ficoll density gradient centrifugation was used to isolate peripheral blood mononuclear cells from blood. Concerning this clonotype: Its antigen is currently not known.

Instrument used: Illumina HiSeq 2000. TCR beta cDNA libraries were prepared using 5'RACE template switching, which introduced a universal primer site and unique molecular identifiers. cDNA synthesis was primed from the TCR beta constant segment, followed by two successive PCR amplification steps. In the source study's methods: Reads were demultiplexed and grouped by UMI with MIGEC, and clonotypes were assembled and quantified with MiTCR. Only TCR cDNA sequences supported by at least two reads were kept to exclude erroneous sequences. The tcR package was used for downstream repertoire analysis, and clonotypes were matched between fractions using CDR3 nucleotide sequence together with V segment. VDJmatch was used to annotate antigen specificity against VDJdb, with one amino acid substitution allowed in CDR3. Following TCRdb reprocessing, every CDR3 protein sequence forms one entry, and DNA is not provided. In this record, the V and J calls reflect TCRdb's handling and not the investigators' own analysis. The record for this sample contains 150,000 to 200,000 distinct CDR3 sequences. The top ten clonotypes cover roughly 20% of the sample.

Recombination linked TRBV7-8 to TRBJ2-5; the D gene TCRdb calls, TRBD1, cannot be checked with no DNA. The sequence was collected from a woman between 18 and 70 years old in good health. The specimen sequenced was blood T cells: a sorted CD56 or NKG2C T cell subset, CD4+ or CD8+ T cells, or bulk PBMC T cells (not recorded which). The CDR3 protein: CASSFRRGTDETQYF.